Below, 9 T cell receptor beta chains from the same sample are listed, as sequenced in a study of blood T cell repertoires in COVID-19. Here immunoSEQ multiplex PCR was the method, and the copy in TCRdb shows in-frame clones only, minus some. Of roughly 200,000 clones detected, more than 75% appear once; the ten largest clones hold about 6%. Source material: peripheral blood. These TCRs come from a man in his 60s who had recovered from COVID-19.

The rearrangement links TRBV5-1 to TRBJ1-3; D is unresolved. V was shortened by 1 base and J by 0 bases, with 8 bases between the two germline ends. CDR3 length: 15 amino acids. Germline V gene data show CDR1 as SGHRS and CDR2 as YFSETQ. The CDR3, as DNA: TGCGCCAGCAGCTTGAGAGGGAACTCTGGAAACACCATATATTTT. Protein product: CASSLRGNSGNTIYF.

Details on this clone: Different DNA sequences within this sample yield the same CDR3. The DNA of the CDR3 is TGTGCCAGCAGCTTGAGCTCTGGGGCCAACGTCCTGACTTTC. Translated, it gives CASSLSSGANVLTF. The chain carries TRBV7-3 and TRBJ2-6, with D uncertain. The ends were cut back, 3 bases at V and 0 bases at J, with 3 bases in the middle. Germline assignment: CDR1 SGHTA and CDR2 FQGTGA. This CDR3 is built from 14 residues.

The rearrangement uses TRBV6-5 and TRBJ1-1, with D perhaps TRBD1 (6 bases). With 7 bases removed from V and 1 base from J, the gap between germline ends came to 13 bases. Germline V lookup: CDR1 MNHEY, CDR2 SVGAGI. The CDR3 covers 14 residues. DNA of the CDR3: TGTGCCAGCACGTCACAGGGACGGAACACTGAAGCTTTCTTT. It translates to CASTSQGRNTEAFF.

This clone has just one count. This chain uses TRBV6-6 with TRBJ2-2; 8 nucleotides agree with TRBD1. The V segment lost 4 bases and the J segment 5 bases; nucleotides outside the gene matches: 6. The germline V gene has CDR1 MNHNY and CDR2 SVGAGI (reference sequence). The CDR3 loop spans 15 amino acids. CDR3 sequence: CASSFQGAGTGELFF. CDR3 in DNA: TGTGCCAGCAGTTTCCAGGGGGCGGGTACCGGGGAGCTGTTTTTT.

The CDR3 sequence: CAWKENYGYTF. The CDR3, as DNA: TGTGCCTGGAAGGAGAACTATGGCTACACCTTC. The chain is built from TRBV30 and TRBJ1-2; D gene ambiguous. Germline CDR1 is GTSNPN and CDR2 is SVGIG (reference sequence). Deletions cut 4 bases from V and 2 bases from J, with 5 bases between. This CDR3 contains 11 residues.

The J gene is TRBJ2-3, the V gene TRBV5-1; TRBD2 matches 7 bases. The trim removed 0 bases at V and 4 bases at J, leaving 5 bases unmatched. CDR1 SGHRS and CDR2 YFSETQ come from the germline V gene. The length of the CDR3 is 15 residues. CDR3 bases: TGCGCCAGCAGCTTGGTCGGCGGGAGCCCAGATACGCAGTATTTT. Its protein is CASSLVGGSPDTQYF. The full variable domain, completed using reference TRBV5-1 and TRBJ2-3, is KAGVTQTPRYLIKTRGQQVTLSCSPISGHRSVSWYQQTPGQGLQFLFEYFSETQRNKGNFPGRFSGRQFSNSRSEMNVSTLELGDSALYLCASSLVGGSPDTQYFGPGTRLTVL.

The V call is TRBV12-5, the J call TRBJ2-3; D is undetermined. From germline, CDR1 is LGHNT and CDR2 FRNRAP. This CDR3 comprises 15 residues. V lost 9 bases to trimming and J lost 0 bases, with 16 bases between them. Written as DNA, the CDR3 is TGTGCTAGCCACTCTGCCAGGTCTAGCACAGATACGCAGTATTTT. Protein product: CASHSARSSTDTQYF.

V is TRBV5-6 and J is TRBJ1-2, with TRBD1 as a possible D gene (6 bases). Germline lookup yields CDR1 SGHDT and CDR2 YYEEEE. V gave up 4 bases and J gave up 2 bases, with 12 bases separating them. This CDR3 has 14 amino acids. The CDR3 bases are TGTGCCAGCAGCCCGCAGGGGATGAACTATGGCTACACCTTC. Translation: CASSPQGMNYGYTF.

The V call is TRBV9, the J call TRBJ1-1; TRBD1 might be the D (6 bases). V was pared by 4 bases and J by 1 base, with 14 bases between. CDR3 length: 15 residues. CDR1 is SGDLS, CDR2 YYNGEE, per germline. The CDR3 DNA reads TGTGCCAGCAGCCCCAAGGACAGCCGGAACACTGAAGCTTTCTTT. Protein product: CASSPKDSRNTEAFF.